This T cell receptor beta chain was observed in a study of cytomegalovirus exposure and HLA in healthy donors. The CDR3 is 12 residues long. The J segment lost 8 bases and the V segment lost 5 bases, leaving 5 bases of the junction unmatched. Per germline, CDR1 SQVTM and CDR2 ANQGSEA. The PCR made use of 60 Vbeta and 13 Jbeta primers. Some clones are missing from TCRdb's copy, which holds only in-frame ones; the method was immunoSEQ multiplex PCR. The sample holds some 210,000 clones, around 81% seen once. Findings and limits, study-wide: Researchers reported from a later analysis that most CMV-associated TCR beta chains appeared HLA-restricted. Serostatus for CMV was the only available immune exposure information. Altogether, 164 TCR beta chains were recorded as cytomegalovirus-associated.

This clone was detected once. Its target is not known. The sequencing sample was made of PBMCs. This sequence originates from a woman between 45 and 60 years old in good health and CMV-seropositive. The genes are TRBV29-1 and TRBJ1-2; TRBD1 matches 10 bases. The CDR3 DNA reads as TGCAGCGTTCGGGACAGGGGAGAGGGCTACACCTTC. It encodes CSVRDRGEGYTF. The whole variable domain, filled in from reference TRBV29-1 and TRBJ1-2, reads SAVISQKPSRDICQRGTSLTIQCQVDSQVTMMFWYRQQPGQSLTLIATANQGSEATYESGFVIDKFPISRPNLTFSTLTVSNMSPEDSSIYLCSVRDRGEGYTFGSGTRLTVV.